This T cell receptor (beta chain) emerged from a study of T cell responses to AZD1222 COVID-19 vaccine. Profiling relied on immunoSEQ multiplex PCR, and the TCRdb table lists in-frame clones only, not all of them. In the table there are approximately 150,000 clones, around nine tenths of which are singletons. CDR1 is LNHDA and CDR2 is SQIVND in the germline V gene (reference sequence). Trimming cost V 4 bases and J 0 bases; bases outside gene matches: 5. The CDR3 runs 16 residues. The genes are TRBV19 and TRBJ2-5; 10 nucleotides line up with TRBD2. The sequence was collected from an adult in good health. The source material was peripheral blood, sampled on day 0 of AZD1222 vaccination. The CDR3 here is CASSTTSGQHQETQYF. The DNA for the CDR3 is TGTGCCAGTAGTACGACTAGCGGGCAGCACCAAGAGACCCAGTACTTC.